This TCR beta chain comes out of a study of blood T cell repertoires in COVID-19. On the study more broadly: Acute and convalescent COVID-19 samples came from the United States, Italy and Spain. Sources were T cells, B-cell-depleted T cells, or PBMCs; the material itself was cDNA or gDNA.

V dropped 3 bases and J dropped 1 base, with 10 bases sitting between them. The germline CDR1 and CDR2 sequences are MDHEN and SYDVKM. The CDR3 totals 15 residues. Original analysis: Counts of nucleated cells, estimated from reference gene primer amplification, were obtained. Clones were sequenced by immunoSEQ multiplex PCR, and TCRdb holds only the in-frame ones, with some missing. Clonal size and the V and J genes are those of that table, whereas D and trimming came from the DNA. This table has tens of thousands of clones, approximately 88% appearing once. This TCR came from a woman older than 75 with acute or convalescent COVID-19. The chain combines TRBV28 with TRBJ1-5, with no clear D. The sample consisted of peripheral blood. CDR3 coding DNA: TGTGCCAGCAGTTTTGCGGCAGTGAGCAATCAGCCCCAGCATTTT. Amino acid sequence: CASSFAAVSNQPQHF.